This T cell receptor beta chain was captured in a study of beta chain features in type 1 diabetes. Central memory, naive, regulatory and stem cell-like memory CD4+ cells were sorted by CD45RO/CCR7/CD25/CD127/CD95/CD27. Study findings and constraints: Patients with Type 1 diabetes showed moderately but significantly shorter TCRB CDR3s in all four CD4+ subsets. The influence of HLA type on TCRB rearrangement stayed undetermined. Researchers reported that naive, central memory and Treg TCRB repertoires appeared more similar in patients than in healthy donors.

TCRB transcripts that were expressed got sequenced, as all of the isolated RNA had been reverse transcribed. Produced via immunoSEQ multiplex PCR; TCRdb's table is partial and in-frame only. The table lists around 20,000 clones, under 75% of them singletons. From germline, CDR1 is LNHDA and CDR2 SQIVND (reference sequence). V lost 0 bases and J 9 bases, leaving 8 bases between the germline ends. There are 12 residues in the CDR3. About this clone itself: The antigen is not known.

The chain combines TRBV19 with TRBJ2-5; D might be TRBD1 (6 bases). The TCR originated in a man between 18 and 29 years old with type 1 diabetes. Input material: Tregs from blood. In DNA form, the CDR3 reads TGTGCCAGTAGTATAGAAGGGGGACCCCAGTACTTC. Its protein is CASSIEGGPQYF.